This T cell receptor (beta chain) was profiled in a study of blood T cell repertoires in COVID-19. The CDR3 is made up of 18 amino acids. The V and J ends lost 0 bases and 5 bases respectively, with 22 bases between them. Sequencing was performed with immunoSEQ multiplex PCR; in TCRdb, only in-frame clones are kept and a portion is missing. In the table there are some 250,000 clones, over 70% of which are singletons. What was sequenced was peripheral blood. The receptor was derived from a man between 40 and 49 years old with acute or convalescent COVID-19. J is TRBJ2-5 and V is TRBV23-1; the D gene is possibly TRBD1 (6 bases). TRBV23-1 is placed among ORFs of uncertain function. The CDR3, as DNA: TGCGCCAGCAGTCAATCTACTGGACAGACGGGTAGAGGGGAGACCCAGTACTTC. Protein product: CASSQSTGQTGRGETQYF.